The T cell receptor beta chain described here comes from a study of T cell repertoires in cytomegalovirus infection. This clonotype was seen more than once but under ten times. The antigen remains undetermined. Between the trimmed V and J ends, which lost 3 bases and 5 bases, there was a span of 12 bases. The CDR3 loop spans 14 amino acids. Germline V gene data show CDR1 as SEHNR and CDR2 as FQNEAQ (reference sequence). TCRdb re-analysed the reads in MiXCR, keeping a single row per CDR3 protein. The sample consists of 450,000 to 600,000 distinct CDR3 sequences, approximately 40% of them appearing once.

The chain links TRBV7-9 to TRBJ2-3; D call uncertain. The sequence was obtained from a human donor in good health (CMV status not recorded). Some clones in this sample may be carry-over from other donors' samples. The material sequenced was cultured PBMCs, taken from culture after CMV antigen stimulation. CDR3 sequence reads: CASSLESRIDTQYF. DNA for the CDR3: TGTGCCAGCAGCTTGGAAAGTCGGATAGATACGCAGTATTTT.